The next 14 T cell receptor beta chains were all read from a single sample in a study of shared clonotypes between healthy human individuals. Generated by immunoSEQ multiplex PCR, the TCRdb table keeps only in-frame clones and is missing some. The data show over 100,000 clones, 68% seen once. Sequenced input: memory CD8+ T cells sorted from blood. Noted subset: CD45RO+ cells pooled with CCR7-negative TemRA cells. These receptors originate from a woman between 25 and 40 years old in good health.

The chain uses TRBV23-1 and TRBJ1-1, with a weak D call TRBD1 (5 bases). TRBV23-1 is an ORF for which the function is uncertain. The CDR3 covers 16 residues. V was shortened by 2 bases and J by 0 bases, with 13 bases between the two germline ends. CDR3 in amino acids: CASSQPADSVNTEAFF. The CDR3 region has the DNA TGCGCCAGCAGTCAACCCGCAGACAGCGTGAACACTGAAGCTTTCTTT.

This clone was seen a few times. J is TRBJ2-7 and V is TRBV9; D is perhaps TRBD1 or TRBD2 (5 bases each). CDR1 is SGDLS and CDR2 is YYNGEE in the germline V gene. The germline V and J ends were trimmed by 0 bases and 3 bases, with 13 bases remaining between them. This CDR3 has 15 amino acids. DNA of the CDR3: TGTGCCAGCAGCGTAGAAGTGGGGGTGGGCTACGAGCAGTACTTC. It yields the protein CASSVEVGVGYEQYF. Drawing the rest from reference TRBV9 and TRBJ2-7, the complete variable domain is DSGVTQTPKHLITATGQRVTLRCSPRSGDLSVYWYQQSLDQGLQFLIQYYNGEERAKGNILERFSAQQFPDLHSELNLSSLELGDSALYFCASSVEVGVGYEQYFGPGTRLTVT.

In this sample, this clone turned up many times. V and J are TRBV9 and TRBJ2-1; 8 nucleotides align to TRBD2. This CDR3 has 15 residues. From germline, CDR1 is SGDLS and CDR2 YYNGEE. The J segment lost 3 bases and the V segment lost 0 bases, leaving 2 bases of the junction unmatched. CDR3 protein: CASSVASGFYNEQFF. The CDR3 DNA reads TGTGCCAGCAGCGTAGCTAGCGGGTTCTACAATGAGCAGTTCTTC.

This sequence joins TRBV15 and TRBJ1-2; D gene ambiguous. The CDR3 has 15 residues. Germline-derived CDR1 and CDR2 are LNHNV and YYDKDF (reference sequence). V lost 0 bases and J 6 bases, leaving 14 bases between the germline ends. The CDR3 bases are TGTGCCACCAGCAGAGATATCGGGGATAGAGATGGCTACACCTTC. Translated, it gives CATSRDIGDRDGYTF.

This clone was recorded once. V and J are TRBV15 and TRBJ2-6, with D tentatively TRBD2 (6 bases). The CDR3 totals 16 residues. The germline CDR1 and CDR2 sequences are LNHNV and YYDKDF (reference sequence). The V gene lost 3 bases and the J gene lost 0 bases, with 9 bases spanning the gap. The CDR3 region is CATSSLATSGANVLTF. The CDR3 DNA is TGTGCCACCAGCAGTCTAGCGACCTCTGGGGCCAACGTCCTGACTTTC.

The rearrangement links TRBV27 to TRBJ1-2; 12 bases line up with TRBD1. The V and J ends lost 3 bases and 5 bases, in that order; junction bases with no gene match: 7. The CDR3 is 16 residues long. Germline V lookup: CDR1 MNHEY, CDR2 SMNVEV (reference sequence). The CDR3 region is CASSFLAGQGAYGYTF. Written as DNA, the CDR3 is TGTGCCAGCAGTTTTCTCGCGGGACAGGGGGCGTATGGCTACACCTTC.

In its sample, this clone was seen a few times. Other DNA sequences of this sample code for an identical CDR3. The chain combines TRBV6-1 with TRBJ2-6; weak D call: TRBD1 (6 bases). V lost 4 bases and J lost 0, with 7 bases in between. The CDR3 spans 15 residues. In germline, CDR1 is MNHNS, CDR2 SASEGT. Here the CDR3 DNA reads TGTGCCAGCAGTGCGGACAGCTCTGGGGCCAACGTCCTGACTTTC. Encoded protein: CASSADSSGANVLTF.

This clone came up many times. The chain carries TRBV4-2 and TRBJ2-2, with TRBD2 identical over 8 bases. Germline trimming cut 1 base from V and 0 bases from J; bases unmatched to any gene: 4. Germline assignment: CDR1 LGHNA and CDR2 YNFKEQ. The CDR3 has 17 residues. DNA of the CDR3: TGTGCCAGCAGCCAAGTCACTAGCGGCCCGAACACCGGGGAGCTGTTTTTT. Translated, it gives CASSQVTSGPNTGELFF.

The rearrangement links TRBV4-1 to TRBJ1-5, with D possibly matching TRBD1 (5 bases). V lost 4 bases and J lost 0, with 10 bases in between. The CDR3 loop spans 15 amino acids. Germline values: CDR1 MGHRA, CDR2 YSYEKL. The DNA of the CDR3 is TGCGCCAGCAGCCGGACACCAGTTAGCAATCAGCCCCAGCATTTT. Translating it yields CASSRTPVSNQPQHF.

The chain combines TRBV19 with TRBJ2-7; D not certain. Trimming shortened V by 5 bases and J by 6 bases, and 14 bases separated the two germline ends. Germline loops: CDR1 LNHDA, CDR2 SQIVND (reference sequence). The CDR3 totals 13 residues. The CDR3 region is CASSRLYLSEQYF. The CDR3 coding sequence is TGTGCCAGTAGTCGCCTGTACCTCTCCGAGCAGTACTTC.

The genes are TRBV25-1 and TRBJ2-7; either TRBD1 or TRBD2 may fit D (6 bases each). The CDR3 consists of 16 residues. Germline CDR1 is MGHDK and CDR2 is SYGVNS. Trimming pared 5 bases from V and 1 base from J, leaving 18 bases between. CDR3 amino acids: CASSSVGGTQSYEQYF. CDR3 sequence (DNA): TGTGCCAGCAGTTCAGTTGGGGGGACACAGTCCTACGAGCAGTACTTC.

The V call is TRBV21-1, the J call TRBJ2-7; the table's D call of TRBD2 was not tested on the DNA. TRBV21-1 corresponds to a pseudogene. The CDR3 sequence is 12 residues long. The CDR3 DNA sequence: TGTGCCACAAAGACGGGAGCCTACGAGCAGTACTTC. The encoded protein is CATKTGAYEQYF.

This clone was counted ten times or more. This chain joins TRBV28 and TRBJ1-2, with TRBD1 identical over 8 bases. After removal of 1 base from V and 7 bases from J, the junction contained 8 bases not matched to a gene. This CDR3 is 15 amino acids long. Germline V CDR1 and CDR2: MDHEN, SYDVKM. CDR3 nucleotide sequence: TGTGCCAGCAGTTTATCCCCGGACAGGGTCAGTGGCTACACCTTC. The encoded protein is CASSLSPDRVSGYTF.

This clone was counted at least ten times. The chain employs TRBV7-3 and TRBJ1-5; possibly TRBD1 for D (5 bases). The CDR3 contains 13 residues. Between the trimmed V and J ends, which lost 3 bases and 6 bases, there was a span of 9 bases. Germline V CDR1 and CDR2: SGHTA, FQGTGA. The CDR3 region has the DNA TGTGCCAGCAGCTTCATTGACAGTCAGCCCCAGCATTTT. This encodes CASSFIDSQPQHF.